These T cell receptor beta chains were read from a single sample in a study of blood T cell repertoires in COVID-19. Generated by immunoSEQ multiplex PCR, the TCRdb table keeps only in-frame clones and is missing some. Of 300,000 to 500,000 clones listed, approximately 86% are singletons. The sequenced sample consisted of PBMCs or T cells enriched from blood (not recorded which). All receptors derive from a middle-aged woman with acute COVID-19. Each CDR3 is given with its conserved first and last residue. A D gene is named only where the DNA matches it firmly. Clone size is stated in some rows and not others, as once, few, many or a class when expanded.

TRBD1,TRBV4-1,TRBJ1-3,NA,TGCGCCAGCAGCCTCCGGGACAGGGGAAACACCATATATTTT,CASSLRDRGNTIYF
NA,TRBV5-6,TRBJ2-5,NA,TGTGCCAGCAGCTTGGGGGTGAGGCCCCAGTACTTC,CASSLGVRPQYF
NA,TRBV12-5,TRBJ2-1,NA,NA,CASGLVGQGARFF
NA,TRBV19,TRBJ1-3,NA,TGTGCCAGTAGTAAGAACGGAGGCAGGACTGGAAACACCATATATTTT,CASSKNGGRTGNTIYF
TRBD1,TRBV11-2,TRBJ2-7,NA,TGTGCCAGCAGCACGGGACAGGGGAACAACGAGCAGTACTTC,CASSTGQGNNEQYF
TRBD2,TRBV5-1,TRBJ2-3,NA,TGCGCCAGCAGCTGGACTAGCGGGGACTATACGCAGTATTTT,CASSWTSGDYTQYF
TRBD1,TRBV5-1,TRBJ2-3,once,TGCGCCAGCAGCACATCCCCCGAGGGGGCCGAAGATACGCAGTATTTT,CASSTSPEGAEDTQYF
NA,TRBV25-1,TRBJ1-5,NA,TGTGCCAGCAGTGAAAACCGCGCAGGGGTGAGCAATCAGCCCCAGCATTTT,CASSENRAGVSNQPQHF
TRBD1,TRBV7-9,TRBJ2-1,NA,TGTGCCAGCAGCAACCCCGGGACAGGGAAGGGTAATGAGCAGTTCTTC,CASSNPGTGKGNEQFF
NA,TRBV2,TRBJ1-2,NA,TGTGCCAGTACACAGGGAAACGGCTATGGCTACACCTTC,CASTQGNGYGYTF
NA,TRBV29-1,TRBJ2-7,NA,TGCAGCGTTGAAGGGGCCGGAAGGAACGAGCAGTACTTC,CSVEGAGRNEQYF
NA,TRBV12-5,TRBJ1-6,NA,TGTGCTAGTGGTTTGGTTTACCGGGTAGCATCCTATAATTCACCCCTCCACTTT,CASGLVYRVASYNSPLHF
TRBD2,TRBV5-1,TRBJ2-1,NA,TGCGCCAGCAGCCGACTAGCGGGGGGCACCCATGAAGAGCAGTTCTTC,CASSRLAGGTHEEQFF
TRBD1,TRBV24-1,TRBJ2-7,NA,TGTGCCACCAGTGACCAAAGTCCCTCAACCGGGACAGGGTTTATCGAGCAGTACTTC,CATSDQSPSTGTGFIEQYF
NA,TRBV19,TRBJ1-2,NA,TGTGCCAGTACCAGGGGACCTGATTATGGCTACACCTTC,CASTRGPDYGYTF
NA,TRBV27,TRBJ1-6,NA,TGTGCCAGCAGTTTGTCCAGAAATAATTCACCCCTCCACTTT,CASSLSRNNSPLHF
TRBD1,TRBV6-5,TRBJ2-7,NA,TGTGCCAGCAGCCTGACAGGGACCGGGGTCTACGAGCAGTACTTC,CASSLTGTGVYEQYF